The rows below give T cell receptor beta chains drawn from one sample of a study of T and B cells in COVID-19 patients. TCRdb reprocessed the multiplex PCR reads via MiXCR and lists one record per CDR3 protein. The profile shows under 7,000 distinct CDR3 sequences, around 26% of them singletons. Sequences were obtained from blood. Receptors were obtained from a human donor with active COVID-19. The CDR3 runs from the conserved cysteine through the conserved F or W. Each record gives: J gene, clone size, V gene, D gene, CDR3 DNA, CDR3 protein. The D gene is left open where the match is weak. Clone size is stated in some rows and not others, as once, few, many or a class when expanded.

TRBJ2-5 medium-sized TRBV11-3 . TGTGCCAGCAGCCCCCCTCAGGGGCTGGGGGAGACCCAGTACTTC CASSPPQGLGETQYF
TRBJ1-4 once TRBV19 . TGTGCCAGTATTAGGGTCGGGACCGGTGTTGAAAAACTGTTTTTT CASIRVGTGVEKLFF
TRBJ2-7 . TRBV5-5 TRBD1 TGTGCCAGCAGCTTGCCGGGACAGGGGGACTACGAGCAGTACTTC CASSLPGQGDYEQYF
TRBJ1-6 many TRBV12-3/TRBV12-4 . TGTGCCAGCAGTTTAGGGGCCAGAATTAATTCACCCCTCCACTTT CASSLGARINSPLHF
TRBJ2-7 many TRBV12-3/TRBV12-4 . TGTGCCAGCAGTTTGGGGTACGAGCAGTACTTC CASSLGYEQYF
TRBJ2-1 medium-sized TRBV5-5 TRBD1 TGTGCCAGCAGCTTGGTGCTAAGGACAGGGCCTAATGAGCAGTTCTTC CASSLVLRTGPNEQFF
TRBJ2-7 many TRBV11-2 TRBD2 TGTGCCAGCAGCATTATGCTAGCGGAGCCCGCCTACGAGCAGTACTTC CASSIMLAEPAYEQYF
TRBJ1-2 . TRBV11-3 TRBD1 TGTGCCAGCAGGGGGGGGGGGCGGACAGGGGGTTGCTATGGCTACACCTTC CASRGGGRTGGCYGYTF
TRBJ2-7 many TRBV6-1 . TGTGCCAGCAGTAGGGACCCCGAACTCTACGAGCAGTACTTC CASSRDPELYEQYF
TRBJ2-2 . TRBV6-2/TRBV6-3 TRBD2 TGTGCCAGCAGTTACTCACCAACTAGCGGGAGTTCAAACGGGGAGCTGTTTTTT CASSYSPTSGSSNGELFF
TRBJ1-1 few TRBV6-2/TRBV6-3 . TGTGCCAGCAGCGGCCCAGGAGAGAACACTGAAGCTTTCTTT CASSGPGENTEAFF
TRBJ2-3 medium-sized TRBV27 TRBD1 TGTGCCAGCAGTTTCGGGGACAGGGGGACAGATACGCAGTATTTT CASSFGDRGTDTQYF
TRBJ1-6 medium-sized TRBV19 . TGTGCCAGTAATTTCGAGTCCCTCCACTTT CASNFESLHF
TRBJ2-2 . TRBV5-1 . TGCGCCAGCAGCAACGACAGGGTCCCGGGAGCTGTTTTT CASSNDRVPGAVF
TRBJ2-1 many TRBV6-5 TRBD2 TGTGCCAGCAGTGAAAGGATTGGCGGGAGGAGGGATGAGCAGTTCTTC CASSERIGGRRDEQFF
TRBJ2-7 medium-sized TRBV5-4 . TGTGCCAGCAGCAACCCTGAGGAGAGGGATCAGTACTTC CASSNPEERDQYF
TRBJ2-1 . TRBV6-6 TRBD2 TGTGCCAGCGGGACTAGCGGGTGGATCAATGAGCAGTTCTTC CASGTSGWINEQFF
TRBJ1-6 . TRBV20-1 TRBD1 TGCAGTGCTAGCGTGTCCAGGGGGGATTCACCCCTCCACTTT CSASVSRGDSPLHF
TRBJ2-7 medium-sized TRBV10-3 . TGTGCCATCAGTGAAGGAAACACCCGAGCCTACGAGCAGTACTTC CAISEGNTRAYEQYF
TRBJ2-7 . TRBV20-1 TRBD1 TGCAGTGCTAGAGACAGGGGGCTACGGGACGAGCAGTACTTC CSARDRGLRDEQYF
TRBJ2-3 medium-sized TRBV7-9 TRBD2 TGTGCCAGCAGCTTTCGGGGGGGACTACGCACAGATACGCAGTATTTT CASSFRGGLRTDTQYF
TRBJ2-1 large TRBV11-3 TRBD2 TGTGCCAGCAGCTCCAGGACTAGCGGGAACAATGAGCAGTTCTTC CASSSRTSGNNEQFF
TRBJ1-5 . TRBV7-2 . TGTGCCAGCAGCTCAAGAACTAATCAGCCCCAGCATTTT CASSSRTNQPQHF
TRBJ2-7 medium-sized TRBV19 TRBD2 TGTGCCACCATGACTAGCGGGAAACCCTACGAGCAGTACTTC CATMTSGKPYEQYF
TRBJ2-1 medium-sized TRBV27 . TGTGCCAGCGGAGACAGGAACTCCTACAATGAGCAGTTCTTC CASGDRNSYNEQFF
TRBJ1-3 many TRBV5-4 . TGTGCCAGCAGCTTGGGCCTCACGAGCTCTGGAAACACCATATATTTT CASSLGLTSSGNTIYF
TRBJ2-3 few TRBV28 . TGTGCCAGCAGGGGGTGGACGAGCACAGATACGCAGTATTTT CASRGWTSTDTQYF
TRBJ1-4 . TRBV5-3 TRBD1 TGTGCCAGAAGATCCGGGACAGGGAACGAAAAACTGTTTTTT CARRSGTGNEKLFF
TRBJ2-5 . TRBV11-3 TRBD2 TGTGCCAGCAGCCAAGCGGGACTAGCGGAAGAGACCCAGTACTTC CASSQAGLAEETQYF
TRBJ2-5 medium-sized TRBV29-1 . TGCAGCGTTGAACTTAGCGGCAGTTCGCGGACCCAGTACTTC CSVELSGSSRTQYF
TRBJ2-2 . TRBV19 . TGTGCCAGTAGTATCCCAGCAGGGGCCGGGGAGCTGTTTTTT CASSIPAGAGELFF
TRBJ2-7 medium-sized TRBV15 TRBD1 TGTGCCACCAGCCCCGGGACAGGATTCACGCAGTACTTC CATSPGTGFTQYF
TRBJ1-4 . TRBV19 TRBD1 TGTGCCAGTAGTATAGCCGGGACAGGGATTAGTAATGAGGAAAAACTGTTTTTT CASSIAGTGISNEEKLFF
TRBJ2-5 medium-sized TRBV18 . TGTGCCAGCTCACCCTTAAGGGGGCAAGAGACCCAGTACTTC CASSPLRGQETQYF
TRBJ1-5 . TRBV20-1 . TGCAGTGCTAGATCCCGGGATTTTAGCAATCAGCCCCAGCATTTT CSARSRDFSNQPQHF
TRBJ1-2 many TRBV10-3 TRBD1 TGTGCCATCAGTGAGTTGAAACAGGGGGCTGGAGTCTATGGCTACACCTTC CAISELKQGAGVYGYTF
TRBJ2-1 . TRBV12-3/TRBV12-4 TRBD1 TGTGCCAGCACCACCCGGGACAGGGGGCGAAATGAGCAGTTCTTC CASTTRDRGRNEQFF
TRBJ2-2 large TRBV29-1 . TGCAGCGTTGAAGTACCTCCGAACACCGGGGAGCTGTTTTTT CSVEVPPNTGELFF
TRBJ2-6 medium-sized TRBV7-9 TRBD1 TGTGCCAGCAGCTGGAAGGGACAGGGGGCTGGGGCCAACGTCCTGACTTTC CASSWKGQGAGANVLTF
TRBJ1-6 many TRBV27 . TGTGCCAGCAGTTTTGTAGGACGGAGCTATAATTCACCCCTCCACTTT CASSFVGRSYNSPLHF